The T cell receptor (beta chain) described here comes from a study of shared clonotypes between healthy human individuals. Study findings and constraints: Shared across several donors were roughly 5% of the naive CD4 clonotypes.

Original processing notes: Junction-only sequences without quality scores came from ImmunoSEQ, so filtering differed. TCRdb's copy holds only in-frame clones and misses some; the assay was immunoSEQ multiplex PCR. The V and J calls and clone size come from that table; D and trimming were worked out from the DNA. The sample records a few million clones, just over 90% being singletons. Worth noting for this clone: Its specificity is not known.

Donors, healthy HIV-negative adults, lacked recent acute infections or vaccinations. The CDR3 covers 16 residues. Per germline, CDR1 SGHRS and CDR2 YFSETQ. With 6 bases clipped from V and 9 bases from J, the junction kept 11 bases outside the gene matches. The material sequenced was naive CD4+ T cells sorted from blood. As for subset: CD45RA+ positively selected. The sequence came from a man aged 18 to 35 in good health. This chain connects TRBV5-1 to TRBJ2-1; TRBD2 matches at 14 bases. The CDR3 DNA reads as TGCGCCAGCACAAGACTAGCGGGGGGGGAAACCGGTGAGCAGTTCTTC. Its protein is CASTRLAGGETGEQFF.